Listed below are T cell receptor beta chains from one sample, sequenced in a study of OX40 agonist ivuxolimab in advanced cancers. TCRdb's table, derived via immunoSEQ multiplex PCR, lists solely in-frame clones and lacks some. The sample lists about 86,000 clones, approximately 90% occurring once. Sequences were derived from CD4+ or CD8+ T cells sorted from blood, sampled in a trial of the OX40 agonist ivuxolimab. Receptors were obtained from an adult with an advanced solid tumor such as melanoma, head and neck, liver or kidney cancer. Each CDR3 is given with its conserved first and last residue. D genes are given only for firm matches. Clone size is shown for a subset of rows, as once, few, many or a class of expanded clone.

TRBV29-1 | - | - | CSVEVGGQETQYF
TRBV5-1 | - | - | CASSLAGIDGYTF
TRBV5-4 | - | - | CASSSEGRGETQYF
TRBV6-1 | - | - | CATIRRTDFYGYTF
TRBV30 | - | - | CAWTAGANVLTF
TRBV18 | - | - | CASSPGGGRIGEQYF
TRBV6-5 | - | - | CASSLAGSSGNTIYF
TRBV19 | - | TRBD2 | CASNLASGRGTGELFF
TRBV5-1 | once | TRBD2 | CASSPATSGFYEQYF
TRBV5-1 | - | TRBD1 | CASSLEQQGAAGEKLFF
TRBV30 | - | - | CAWSNLNYGYTF
TRBV4-3 | once | - | CASSQGEGDNSYEQYF
TRBV9 | - | - | CASSVALEENTIYF
TRBV19 | - | - | CATSKSGANVLTF
TRBV9 | - | - | CASSSGAIDTDTQYF
TRBV6-6 | - | - | CASSWSGTDDGYTF
TRBV7-2 | once | TRBD1 | CASSSGTGDYGYTF
TRBV7-2 | - | - | CASRPTDYNSPLHF
TRBV6-1 | - | - | CASSEAPYSVVITEAFF
TRBV6-1 | - | - | CASSDGHEQYF
TRBV7-2 | - | - | CASSTTALELFF
TRBV11-3 | - | TRBD1 | CASSPRTGANSDEQYF
TRBV18 | - | TRBD2 | CASSSTSDEQYF
TRBV7-9 | - | - | CASSLRIEAFF
TRBV2 | - | TRBD2 | CASDRVGGLADYEQYF
TRBV5-6 | - | TRBD1 | CASSRPGTGGEYF
TRBV6-1 | - | - | CASARGYQETQYF
TRBV5-1 | once | - | CASSALQGANEQYF
TRBV7-9 | once | TRBD2 | CASSQGLAGGWNEQFF
TRBV7-3 | - | TRBD2 | CASSSLAGATDTQYF
TRBV29-1 | - | TRBD2 | CSVQSGRATGELFF
TRBV29-1 | - | TRBD1 | CSGSTGGTEAFF
TRBV7-3 | - | TRBD1 | CASSSSLTGENQPQHF
TRBV6-5 | - | TRBD1 | CASSRQGATYEQYF
TRBV4-1 | - | TRBD2 | CASSLPPGLAGGYSYNEQFF
TRBV19 | - | TRBD1 | CASSTRTGEGSGNTIYF
TRBV7-2 | - | - | CASSLSAGIYGYTF
TRBV30 | - | - | CAFQTNRGNTIYF
TRBV27 | - | - | CASMGALEGGTQYF